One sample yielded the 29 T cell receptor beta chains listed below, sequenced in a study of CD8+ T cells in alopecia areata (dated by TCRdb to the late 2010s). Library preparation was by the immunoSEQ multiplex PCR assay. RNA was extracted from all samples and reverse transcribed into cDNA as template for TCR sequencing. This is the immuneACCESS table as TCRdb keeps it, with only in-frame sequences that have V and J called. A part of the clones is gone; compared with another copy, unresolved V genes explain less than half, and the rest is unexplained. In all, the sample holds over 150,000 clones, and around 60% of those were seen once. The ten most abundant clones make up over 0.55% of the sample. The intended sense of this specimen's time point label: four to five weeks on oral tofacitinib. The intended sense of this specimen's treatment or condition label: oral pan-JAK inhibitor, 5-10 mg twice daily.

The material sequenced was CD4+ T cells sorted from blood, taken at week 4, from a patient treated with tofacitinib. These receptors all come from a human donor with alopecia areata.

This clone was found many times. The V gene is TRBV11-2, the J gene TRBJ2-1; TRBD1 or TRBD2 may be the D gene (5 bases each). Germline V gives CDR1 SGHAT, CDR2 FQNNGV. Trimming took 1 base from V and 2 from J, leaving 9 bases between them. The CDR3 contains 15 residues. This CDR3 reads CASSLGGVAYNEQFF. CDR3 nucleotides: TGTGCCAGCAGCTTAGGAGGGGTCGCCTACAATGAGCAGTTCTTC.

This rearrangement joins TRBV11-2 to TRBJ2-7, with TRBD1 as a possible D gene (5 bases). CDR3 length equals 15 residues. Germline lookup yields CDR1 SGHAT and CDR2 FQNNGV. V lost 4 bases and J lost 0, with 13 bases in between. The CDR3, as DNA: TGTGCCAGCAGCTCAGGGATTCGGGCCTCCTACGAGCAGTACTTC. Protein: CASSSGIRASYEQYF. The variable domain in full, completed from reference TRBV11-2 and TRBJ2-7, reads EAGVAQSPRYKIIEKRQSVAFWCNPISGHATLYWYQQILGQGPKLLIQFQNNGVVDDSQLPKDRFSAERLKGVDSTLKIQPAKLEDSAVYLCASSSGIRASYEQYFGPGTRLTVT.

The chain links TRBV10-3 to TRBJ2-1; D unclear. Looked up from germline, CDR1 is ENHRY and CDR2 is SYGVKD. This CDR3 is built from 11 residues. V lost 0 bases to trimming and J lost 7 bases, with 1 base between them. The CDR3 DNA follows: TGTGCCATCAGTGAGTCGAATGAGCAGTTCTTC. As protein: CAISESNEQFF.

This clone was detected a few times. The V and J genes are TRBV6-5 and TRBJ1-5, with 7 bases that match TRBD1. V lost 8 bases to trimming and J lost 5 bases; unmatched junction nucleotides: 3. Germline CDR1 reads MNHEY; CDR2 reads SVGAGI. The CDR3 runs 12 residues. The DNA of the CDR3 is TGTGCCAGCGGACAGGACCATCAGCCCCAGCATTTT. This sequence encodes CASGQDHQPQHF.

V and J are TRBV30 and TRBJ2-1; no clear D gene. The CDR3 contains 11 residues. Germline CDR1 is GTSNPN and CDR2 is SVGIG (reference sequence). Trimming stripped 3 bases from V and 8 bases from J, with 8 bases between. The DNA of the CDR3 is TGTGCCTGGAGCACCCTCTATGAGCAGTTCTTC. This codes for CAWSTLYEQFF.

The CDR3: CSVFPGTGSFGYTF. CDR3 in DNA: TGCAGCGTTTTCCCTGGGACAGGGTCTTTTGGCTACACCTTC. The chain employs TRBV29-1 and TRBJ1-2; 9 bases align to TRBD1. Trimming took 5 bases from V and 7 from J; bases not matched to a gene: 11. The CDR3 extends over 14 amino acids. Germline CDR1 SQVTM, CDR2 ANQGSEA.

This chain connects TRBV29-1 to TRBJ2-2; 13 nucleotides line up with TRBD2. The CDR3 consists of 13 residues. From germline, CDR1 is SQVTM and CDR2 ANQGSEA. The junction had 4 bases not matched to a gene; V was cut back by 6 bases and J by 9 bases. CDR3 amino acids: CSVGTSGIRELFF. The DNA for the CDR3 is TGCAGCGTGGGGACTAGCGGGATCCGGGAGCTGTTTTTT.

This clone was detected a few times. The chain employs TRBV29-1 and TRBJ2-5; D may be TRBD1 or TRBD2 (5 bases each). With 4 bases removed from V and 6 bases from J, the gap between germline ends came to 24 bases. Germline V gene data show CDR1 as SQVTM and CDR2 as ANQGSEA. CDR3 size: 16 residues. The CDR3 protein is CSVGSPRGESRKTQYF. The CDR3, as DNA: TGCAGCGTTGGGTCTCCCCGAGGGGAGTCAAGGAAGACCCAGTACTTC.

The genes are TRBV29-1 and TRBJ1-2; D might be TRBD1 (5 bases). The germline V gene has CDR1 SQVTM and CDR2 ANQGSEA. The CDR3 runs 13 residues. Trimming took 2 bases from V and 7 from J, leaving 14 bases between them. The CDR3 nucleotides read TGCAGCGTTGAATCCGGGGGTCGTTCTGGCTACACCTTC. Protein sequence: CSVESGGRSGYTF.

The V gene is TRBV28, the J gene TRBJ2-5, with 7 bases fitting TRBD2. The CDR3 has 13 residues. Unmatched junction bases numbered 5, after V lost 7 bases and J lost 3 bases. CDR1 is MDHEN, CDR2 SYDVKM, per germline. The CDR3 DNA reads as TGTGCCAGCACTCTGGGGAGGGAAGAGACCCAGTACTTC. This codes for CASTLGREETQYF.

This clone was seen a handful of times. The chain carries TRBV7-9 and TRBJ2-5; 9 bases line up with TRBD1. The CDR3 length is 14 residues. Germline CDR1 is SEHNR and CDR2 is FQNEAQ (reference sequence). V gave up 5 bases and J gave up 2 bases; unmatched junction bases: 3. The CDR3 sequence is CASSATGGQETQYF. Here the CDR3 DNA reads TGTGCCAGCAGCGCGACAGGGGGACAAGAGACCCAGTACTTC.

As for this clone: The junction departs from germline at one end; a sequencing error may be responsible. As DNA, the CDR3 is TGCGCCAACAGCTTTAAGGAGGCTATGACGAGCGGCTACACCTTC. Translating it yields CANSFKEAMTSGYTF. The chain has TRBV5-1 and TRBJ1-2; no definite D call. CDR3 length: 15 residues. Germline CDR1 SGHRS, CDR2 YFSETQ.

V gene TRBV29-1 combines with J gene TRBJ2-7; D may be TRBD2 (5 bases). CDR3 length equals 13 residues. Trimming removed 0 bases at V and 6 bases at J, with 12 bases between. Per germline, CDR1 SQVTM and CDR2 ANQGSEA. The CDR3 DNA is TGCAGCGTTGAAGATCTTCGAGGGAGCGAGCAGTACTTC. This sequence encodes CSVEDLRGSEQYF.

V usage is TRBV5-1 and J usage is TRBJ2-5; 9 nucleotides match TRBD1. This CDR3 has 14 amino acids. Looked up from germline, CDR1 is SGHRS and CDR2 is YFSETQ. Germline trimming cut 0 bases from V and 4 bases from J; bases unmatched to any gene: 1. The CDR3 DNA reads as TGCGCCAGCAGCTTGGCGGGACAGGGAGAGACCCAGTACTTC. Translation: CASSLAGQGETQYF.

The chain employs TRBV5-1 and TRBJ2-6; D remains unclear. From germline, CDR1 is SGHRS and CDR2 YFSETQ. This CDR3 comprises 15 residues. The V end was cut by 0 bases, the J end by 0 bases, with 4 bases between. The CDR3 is CASSLGPSGANVLTF. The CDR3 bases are TGCGCCAGCAGCTTGGGACCCTCTGGGGCCAACGTCCTGACTTTC.

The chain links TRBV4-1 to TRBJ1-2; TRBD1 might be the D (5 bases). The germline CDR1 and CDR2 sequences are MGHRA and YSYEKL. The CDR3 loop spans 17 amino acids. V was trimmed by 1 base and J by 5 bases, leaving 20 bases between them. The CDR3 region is CASSQVIAARGSYGYTF. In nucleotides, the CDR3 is TGCGCCAGCAGCCAAGTGATTGCGGCACGGGGGAGTTATGGCTACACCTTC.

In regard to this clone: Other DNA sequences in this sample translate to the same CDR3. The CDR3 is CSVGTGNQPQHF. Written as DNA, the CDR3 is TGCAGCGTTGGGACAGGGAATCAGCCCCAGCATTTT. The V and J genes are TRBV29-1 and TRBJ1-5, with 8 bases aligning to TRBD1. This CDR3 contains 12 residues. Germline CDR1 SQVTM, CDR2 ANQGSEA. Trimming removed 4 bases from V and 4 bases from J; junction bases left unmatched: 0.

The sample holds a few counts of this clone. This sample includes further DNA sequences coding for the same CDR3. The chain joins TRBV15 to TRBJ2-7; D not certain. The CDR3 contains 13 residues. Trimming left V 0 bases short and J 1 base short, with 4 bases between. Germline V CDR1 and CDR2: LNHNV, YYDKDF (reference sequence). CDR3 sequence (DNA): TGTGCCACCAGCAGAGATCGTTCCTACGAGCAGTACTTC. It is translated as CATSRDRSYEQYF.

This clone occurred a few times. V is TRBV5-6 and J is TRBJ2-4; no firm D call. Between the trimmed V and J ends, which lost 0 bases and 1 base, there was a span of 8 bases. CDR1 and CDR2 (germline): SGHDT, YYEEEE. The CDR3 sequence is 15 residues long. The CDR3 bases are TGTGCCAGCAGCTTGGTTGACTCCGCCAAAAACATTCAGTACTTC. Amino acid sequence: CASSLVDSAKNIQYF.

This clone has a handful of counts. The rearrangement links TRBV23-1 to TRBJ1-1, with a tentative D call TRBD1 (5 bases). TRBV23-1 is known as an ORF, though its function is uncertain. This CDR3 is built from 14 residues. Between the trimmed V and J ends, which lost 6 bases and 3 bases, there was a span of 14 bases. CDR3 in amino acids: CASSGRVKDTEAFF. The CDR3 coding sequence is TGCGCCAGCAGCGGCAGGGTAAAGGACACTGAAGCTTTCTTT.

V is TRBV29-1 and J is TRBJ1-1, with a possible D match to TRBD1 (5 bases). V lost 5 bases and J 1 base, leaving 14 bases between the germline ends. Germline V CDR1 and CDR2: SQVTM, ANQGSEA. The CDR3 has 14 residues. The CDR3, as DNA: TGCAGCGTTAGCCAGGGTTTGAGGAACACTGAAGCTTTCTTT. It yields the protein CSVSQGLRNTEAFF.

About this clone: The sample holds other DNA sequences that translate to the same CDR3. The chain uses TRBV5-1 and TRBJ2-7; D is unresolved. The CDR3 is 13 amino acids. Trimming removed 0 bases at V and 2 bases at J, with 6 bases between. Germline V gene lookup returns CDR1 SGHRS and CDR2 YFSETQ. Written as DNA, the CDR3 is TGCGCCAGCAGCTTGGGTAGGGCCTACGAGCAGTACTTC. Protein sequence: CASSLGRAYEQYF.

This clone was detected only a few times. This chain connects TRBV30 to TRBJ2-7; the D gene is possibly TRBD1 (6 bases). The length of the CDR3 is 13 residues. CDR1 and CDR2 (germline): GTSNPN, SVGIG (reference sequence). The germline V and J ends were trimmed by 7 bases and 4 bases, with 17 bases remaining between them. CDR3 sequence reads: CASFAGRGYEQYF. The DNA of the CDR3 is TGTGCCTCATTCGCCGGCAGGGGATACGAGCAGTACTTC.

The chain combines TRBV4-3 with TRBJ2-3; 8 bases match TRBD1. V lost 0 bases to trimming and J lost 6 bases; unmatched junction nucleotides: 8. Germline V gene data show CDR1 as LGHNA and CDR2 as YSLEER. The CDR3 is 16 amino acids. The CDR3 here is CASSQESGRGLDTQYF. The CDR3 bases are TGCGCCAGCAGCCAAGAATCTGGCAGGGGGCTGGATACGCAGTATTTT.

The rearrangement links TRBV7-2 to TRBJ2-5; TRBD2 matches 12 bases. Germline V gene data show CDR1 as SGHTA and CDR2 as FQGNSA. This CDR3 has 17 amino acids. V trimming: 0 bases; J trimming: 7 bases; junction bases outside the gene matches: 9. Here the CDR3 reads CASSLALAGGPQGTQYF. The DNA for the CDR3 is TGTGCCAGCAGCTTAGCGCTAGCGGGAGGGCCCCAGGGGACCCAGTACTTC.

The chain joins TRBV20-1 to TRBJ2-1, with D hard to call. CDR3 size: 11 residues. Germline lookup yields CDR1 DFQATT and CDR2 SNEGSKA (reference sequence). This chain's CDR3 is CRPSSNNEQFF. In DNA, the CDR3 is TGCAGACCTAGTTCCAACAATGAGCAGTTCTTC.

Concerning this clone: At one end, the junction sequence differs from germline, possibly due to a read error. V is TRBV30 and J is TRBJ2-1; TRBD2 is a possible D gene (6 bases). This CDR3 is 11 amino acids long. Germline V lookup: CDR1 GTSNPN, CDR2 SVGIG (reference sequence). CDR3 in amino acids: CGGTSYNEQFF. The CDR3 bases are TGCGGCGGGACCTCCTACAATGAGCAGTTCTTC.

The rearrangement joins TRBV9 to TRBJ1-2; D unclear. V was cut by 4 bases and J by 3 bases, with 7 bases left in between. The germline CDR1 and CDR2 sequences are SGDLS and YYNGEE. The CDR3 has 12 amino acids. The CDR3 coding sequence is TGTGCCAGCAGCCTAGGGTACTATGGCTACACCTTC. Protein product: CASSLGYYGYTF.

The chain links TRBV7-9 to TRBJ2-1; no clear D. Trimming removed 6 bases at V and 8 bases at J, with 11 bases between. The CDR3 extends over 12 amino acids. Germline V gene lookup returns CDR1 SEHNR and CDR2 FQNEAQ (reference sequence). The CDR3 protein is CASSPGRYEQFF. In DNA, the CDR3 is TGTGCCAGCAGTCCGGGCCGGTATGAGCAGTTCTTC.